Listed below are T cell receptor beta chains from one sample, sequenced in a study of metastatic and nonmetastatic thyroid tumors. TCRdb re-clonotyped the PCR reads via MiXCR. The table shows tens of thousands of clones, with 24% occurring only once. Specimen: tumor tissue. The source of these receptors is a female donor with papillary thyroid cancer or a benign thyroid nodule (not recorded which). Some clones in this sample may be carry-over from other donors' samples. CDR3s include the opening cysteine and the closing phenylalanine or tryptophan. D genes are given only for firm matches. Size is stated for part of the rows, as once, few or many counts, or as a class when the clone is expanded.

-	TRBV20-1	-	TRBJ2-3	TGCAGTGCTCATGGCCCGGGGGGCGGGACAGATACGCAGTATTTT	CSAHGPGGGTDTQYF
-	TRBV7-2	-	TRBJ2-7	TGTGCCAGCAGCCTGGGACACATAACCTACGAGCAGTACTTC	CASSLGHITYEQYF
TRBD1	TRBV6-1	medium-sized	TRBJ1-1	TGTGCCGGGGGGACAGGGGGTGACACTGAAGCTTTCTTT	CAGGTGGDTEAFF
-	TRBV29-1	few	TRBJ1-3	TGCAGCGCCCTCACAGGGTCTGGAAACACCAGATCTTTT	CSALTGSGNTRSF
-	TRBV15	-	TRBJ2-3	TGTGCCACCAGACTATCGGGAGTTGAAACAACAGATACGCAGTATTTT	CATRLSGVETTDTQYF
-	TRBV19	medium-sized	TRBJ2-1	TGTGCCAGTAGTATTTTAGGGGCCTACAATGAGCAGTTCTTC	CASSILGAYNEQFF
-	TRBV7-2	-	TRBJ1-2	TGTGCCAGCAGCATCGGGGTCGTGAGTCCCTTAGGCTATACCTTC	CASSIGVVSPLGYTF
-	TRBV18	many	TRBJ2-2	TGTGCCAGCTCACCACCAAACCTAGGAAGCGGGGAGCTGTTTTTT	CASSPPNLGSGELFF
TRBD1	TRBV7-9	many	TRBJ2-7	TGTGCCAGCAGCGAGGACAGGGCCTACGAGCAGTACTTC	CASSEDRAYEQYF
-	TRBV5-1	many	TRBJ1-1	TGCGCCAGCAGCTGGGACCCCCAGGGGAACACTGAAGCTTTCTTT	CASSWDPQGNTEAFF
TRBD2	TRBV11-1	few	TRBJ2-2	TGTGCCAGCAGCTTTCCGACTAGCGGGAGAGACACCGGGGAGCTGTTTTTT	CASSFPTSGRDTGELFF
-	TRBV30	many	TRBJ1-2	TGTGCCTGGACCCCGCATTTGGATGGCTACACCTTC	CAWTPHLDGYTF
TRBD2	TRBV29-1	many	TRBJ2-2	TGCAGCGCCTCGGGGGGTACCGGCGGGGAGCTGTTTTTT	CSASGGTGGELFF
TRBD1	TRBV20-1	-	TRBJ1-2	TGCAGTGCTAAGACAGGGTCAAATTGGGGCTACACCTTC	CSAKTGSNWGYTF
-	TRBV6-1	few	TRBJ2-2	TGTGCCAGCAGTGAACAGCATACCGGGGAGCTGTTTTTT	CASSEQHTGELFF
-	TRBV5-5	many	TRBJ1-4	TGTGCCAGCAGCTCACGCGGGGGCGCGTCTAATGAAAAACTGTTTTTT	CASSSRGGASNEKLFF
-	TRBV7-9	many	TRBJ1-2	TGTGCCAGCAGCTATTACCGGGGCTATGGCTACACCTTC	CASSYYRGYGYTF
-	TRBV5-4	medium-sized	TRBJ1-4	TGTGCCAGCAGCTTCAATCCCTCGGGAGGCAATGAAAAACTGTTTTTT	CASSFNPSGGNEKLFF
TRBD2	TRBV30	medium-sized	TRBJ2-1	TGTGCCTGGAGTTTGTGGGAGGGCGGAAATGAGCAGTTCTTC	CAWSLWEGGNEQFF
-	TRBV6-1	-	TRBJ2-2	TGTGCCAGCAGTGAAGAGGTGGCGGGGTCGGTGGTGTTTTTT	CASSEEVAGSVVFF
TRBD1	TRBV6-1	few	TRBJ1-6	TGTGCCAGCAGTCCGACAGGGGCAAGCTCCTATAATTCACCCCTCCACTTT	CASSPTGASSYNSPLHF
-	TRBV19	-	TRBJ1-3	TGTGCCAGTAGTGCGACAGGTACTGGAAACACCATATACTTT	CASSATGTGNTIYF
-	TRBV6-6	many	TRBJ2-5	TGTGCCAGCAGTTACGCGGGGAATGGTCAAGAGACCCAGTACTTC	CASSYAGNGQETQYF
TRBD1	TRBV20-1	many	TRBJ1-1	TGCAGTGCTGATACAGGGGGAGGCACTGAAGCTTTCTTT	CSADTGGGTEAFF
TRBD1	TRBV27	medium-sized	TRBJ2-6	TGTGCCAGCAGTTTAACAGGGGCCGGGGCCAACGTCCTGACTTTC	CASSLTGAGANVLTF
TRBD1	TRBV20-1	medium-sized	TRBJ2-7	TGCAGTGCTAGACCATGGACAGGGGTGAACGAGCAGTACTTC	CSARPWTGVNEQYF
-	TRBV11-2	-	TRBJ1-2	TGTGCCACTGGTCGACCCCCCCACTTC	CATGRPPHF
-	TRBV28	medium-sized	TRBJ1-2	TGTGCCAGCAGTTATGGACGGCCCTATGGCTACACCTTC	CASSYGRPYGYTF